The rows below give T cell receptor beta chains drawn from one sample of a study of cytomegalovirus exposure and HLA in healthy donors. The table came from immunoSEQ multiplex PCR; TCRdb's copy has only in-frame clones and leaves some out. Found here are 130,000 or so clones; the top ten clones hold around 1.6%. Source material: PBMCs. The receptors stem from a man aged 18 to 29 in good health and CMV-seronegative. Each CDR3 is given with its conserved first and last residue. A D gene is named only where the DNA matches it firmly.

J gene: TRBJ2-7; D gene: .; V gene: TRBV4-2; CDR3 DNA: TGTGCCAGCAGCCGGGGGGGGCGGGGCCCAGACTACGAGCAGTACTTC; CDR3 protein: CASSRGGRGPDYEQYF
J gene: TRBJ1-2; D gene: TRBD1; V gene: TRBV9; CDR3 DNA: TGTGCCAGCAGCGACAACAGGGGAAACTATGGCTACACCTTC; CDR3 protein: CASSDNRGNYGYTF
J gene: TRBJ1-2; D gene: .; V gene: TRBV9; CDR3 DNA: TGTGCCAGCAGCGTAGGGGGAGGATCTGGCTACACCTTC; CDR3 protein: CASSVGGGSGYTF
J gene: TRBJ1-3; D gene: TRBD1; V gene: TRBV4-3; CDR3 DNA: TGCGCCAGCAGCCAGGACAGGCTCGGTTCTGGAAACACCATATATTTT; CDR3 protein: CASSQDRLGSGNTIYF
J gene: TRBJ2-5; D gene: TRBD2; V gene: TRBV2; CDR3 DNA: TGTGCCAGCAGCGAAGGACTAGCGGGGGTTTGGACCCAGTACTTC; CDR3 protein: CASSEGLAGVWTQYF
J gene: TRBJ2-5; D gene: .; V gene: TRBV11-2; CDR3 DNA: TGTGCCAGCAGCTTCAGGGCTCCTGGGGAGACCCAGTACTTC; CDR3 protein: CASSFRAPGETQYF
J gene: TRBJ1-1; D gene: .; V gene: TRBV6-6; CDR3 DNA: TGTGCCAGCAGTTACTCTGGGACACCCCACCATGAAGCTTTCTTT; CDR3 protein: CASSYSGTPHHEAFF
J gene: TRBJ2-7; D gene: .; V gene: TRBV11-3; CDR3 DNA: TGTGCCAGCAGCTTAGGGGGACTCCACCTTTGCTTC; CDR3 protein: CASSLGGLHLCF
J gene: TRBJ1-5; D gene: .; V gene: TRBV4-3; CDR3 DNA: TGCGCCAGCAGCGTTTCAGTGCGGCAGCCCCAGCATTTT; CDR3 protein: CASSVSVRQPQHF
J gene: TRBJ1-1; D gene: TRBD1; V gene: TRBV28; CDR3 DNA: TGTGCCAGCAGTCCCGGGACAGGGTACAGGGACACTGAAGCTTTCTTT; CDR3 protein: CASSPGTGYRDTEAFF
J gene: TRBJ2-3; D gene: TRBD2; V gene: TRBV6-1; CDR3 DNA: TGTGCCAGCAGTCGGACTAGCGGGGTCTCAGATACGCAGTATTTT; CDR3 protein: CASSRTSGVSDTQYF
J gene: TRBJ2-1; D gene: TRBD2; V gene: TRBV11-1; CDR3 DNA: TGTGCCAGCAGCGTGGAAACCGGGACTAGCGGGTGGGATGAGCAGTTCTTC; CDR3 protein: CASSVETGTSGWDEQFF
J gene: TRBJ1-1; D gene: .; V gene: TRBV7-3; CDR3 DNA: TGTGCCAGCAGCTTAACGGCAATCGCGAACACTGAAGCTTTCTTT; CDR3 protein: CASSLTAIANTEAFF
J gene: TRBJ1-1; D gene: .; V gene: TRBV27; CDR3 DNA: TGTGCCAGCAGGACAGGGAACACTGAAGCTTTCTTT; CDR3 protein: CASRTGNTEAFF
J gene: TRBJ2-7; D gene: TRBD2; V gene: TRBV19; CDR3 DNA: TGTGCCAGTAGTATTTTTGCGGGGGCCTACGAGCAGTACTTC; CDR3 protein: CASSIFAGAYEQYF
J gene: TRBJ1-6; D gene: .; V gene: TRBV28; CDR3 DNA: TGTGCCAGCACCAACGACAGCTATAATTCACCCCTCCACTTT; CDR3 protein: CASTNDSYNSPLHF
J gene: TRBJ1-2; D gene: .; V gene: TRBV6-6; CDR3 DNA: TGTGTTTCAGGGTGGCCAAACTATGGCTACACCTTC; CDR3 protein: CVSGWPNYGYTF
J gene: TRBJ2-7; D gene: .; V gene: TRBV7-8; CDR3 DNA: TGTGCCAGCAGCTTTTGGTCAGACGAGCAGTACTTC; CDR3 protein: CASSFWSDEQYF
J gene: TRBJ2-5; D gene: .; V gene: TRBV7-3; CDR3 DNA: TGTGCCAGCAGCCAGGGGGGGACCCAGTACTTC; CDR3 protein: CASSQGGTQYF
J gene: TRBJ1-5; D gene: TRBD1; V gene: TRBV30; CDR3 DNA: TGTGCCTGGAGTAGTGACAGGGTTGGACAGCCCCAGCATTTT; CDR3 protein: CAWSSDRVGQPQHF
J gene: TRBJ2-5; D gene: TRBD2; V gene: TRBV28; CDR3 DNA: TGTGCCAGCAGTTCCCCAGGACTAGCGGGAGGAGAGACCCAGTACTTC; CDR3 protein: CASSSPGLAGGETQYF
J gene: TRBJ2-2; D gene: .; V gene: TRBV30; CDR3 DNA: TGTGCCCGGAGAGGGGAACCGACCGGGGAGCTGTTTTTT; CDR3 protein: CARRGEPTGELFF
J gene: TRBJ1-3; D gene: .; V gene: TRBV5-1; CDR3 DNA: TGCGCCAGCAGCTTCACAGGGTTGGATGGAAACACCATATATTTT; CDR3 protein: CASSFTGLDGNTIYF
J gene: TRBJ2-7; D gene: TRBD2; V gene: TRBV25-1; CDR3 DNA: TGTGCCAGCGGATTAGCGGGCTCCTACGAGCAGTACTTC; CDR3 protein: CASGLAGSYEQYF
J gene: TRBJ1-2; D gene: .; V gene: TRBV5-6; CDR3 DNA: TGTGCCAGCGACAGGCCCGGAGCACATGGCTACACCTTC; CDR3 protein: CASDRPGAHGYTF
J gene: TRBJ1-3; D gene: .; V gene: TRBV30; CDR3 DNA: TGTGCCTGGAGTAGGCAGGGCCTACCTGGAAACACCATATATTTT; CDR3 protein: CAWSRQGLPGNTIYF
J gene: TRBJ1-4; D gene: TRBD1; V gene: TRBV7-2; CDR3 DNA: TGTGCCAGCAGCCTGGGACAGGTTAATGAAAAACTGTTTTTT; CDR3 protein: CASSLGQVNEKLFF
J gene: TRBJ2-7; D gene: TRBD1; V gene: TRBV5-4; CDR3 DNA: TGTGCCAGCAGCCCGAAACCGGGACAGGGGGCCAACGAGCAGTACTTC; CDR3 protein: CASSPKPGQGANEQYF
J gene: TRBJ1-2; D gene: .; V gene: TRBV6-6; CDR3 DNA: TGTGCCAGCAGTTACCCCACGGGGTCGCAAGGCTACACCTTC; CDR3 protein: CASSYPTGSQGYTF
J gene: TRBJ2-7; D gene: TRBD2; V gene: TRBV11-3; CDR3 DNA: TGTGCCAGCACCGGGACTAGCGGACCCTACGAGCAGTACTTC; CDR3 protein: CASTGTSGPYEQYF
J gene: TRBJ2-7; D gene: .; V gene: TRBV7-9; CDR3 DNA: TGTGCCAGCAGCCCCCACGGACAAGCCTACGAGCAGTACTTC; CDR3 protein: CASSPHGQAYEQYF
J gene: TRBJ1-2; D gene: .; V gene: TRBV9; CDR3 DNA: TGTGCCAGCAGCCCCCGCTCTAGTGGGGGGACGACCTATGGCTACACCTTC; CDR3 protein: CASSPRSSGGTTYGYTF
J gene: TRBJ1-5; D gene: TRBD1; V gene: TRBV28; CDR3 DNA: TGTGCCAGCAGTCCCTCGGGGCAGGGGGACCAGCCCCAGCATTTT; CDR3 protein: CASSPSGQGDQPQHF
J gene: TRBJ1-1; D gene: .; V gene: TRBV9; CDR3 DNA: TGTGCCAGCAGTGAGGGACTGAACATGAACACTGAAGCTTTCTTT; CDR3 protein: CASSEGLNMNTEAFF
J gene: TRBJ2-2; D gene: .; V gene: TRBV25-1; CDR3 DNA: TGTGCCAGCAGTGAATCTAGGGGGTTCGTTATCACCGGGGAGCTGTTTTTT; CDR3 protein: CASSESRGFVITGELFF
J gene: TRBJ2-5; D gene: .; V gene: TRBV7-2; CDR3 DNA: TGTGCCAGCAGCTTAGAGTCGGGAATACAAGAGACCCAGTACTTC; CDR3 protein: CASSLESGIQETQYF
J gene: TRBJ2-1; D gene: .; V gene: TRBV9; CDR3 DNA: TGTGCCAGCAGCGTAGGGGGGCCGTACAATGAGCAGTTCTTC; CDR3 protein: CASSVGGPYNEQFF
J gene: TRBJ2-7; D gene: TRBD1; V gene: TRBV25-1; CDR3 DNA: TGTGCCAGCAGTGAATATGGGACAGAACTACGAGGGCAGTACTTC; CDR3 protein: CASSEYGTELRGQYF
J gene: TRBJ1-5; D gene: .; V gene: TRBV28; CDR3 DNA: TGTGCCAGCGGACTGTTCGGCTATCAGCCCCAGCATTTT; CDR3 protein: CASGLFGYQPQHF
J gene: TRBJ2-3; D gene: TRBD2; V gene: TRBV7-2; CDR3 DNA: TGTGCCAGCAGCGGACTAGCGGGAATGGCAGATACGCAGTATTTT; CDR3 protein: CASSGLAGMADTQYF
J gene: TRBJ2-3; D gene: TRBD1; V gene: TRBV7-9; CDR3 DNA: TGTGCCAGCAGCTACCGTCGACAGGGCCCTACCCTCACAGATACGCAGTATTTT; CDR3 protein: CASSYRRQGPTLTDTQYF
J gene: TRBJ1-1; D gene: .; V gene: TRBV5-1; CDR3 DNA: TGCGCCAGCAGCACGGGGGGCAGCGGGAACACTGAAGCTTTCTTT; CDR3 protein: CASSTGGSGNTEAFF
J gene: TRBJ1-2; D gene: .; V gene: TRBV6-6; CDR3 DNA: TGTGCCAGCAGTCCGGCGCTACAGGGTGAGGGCTACACCTTC; CDR3 protein: CASSPALQGEGYTF
J gene: TRBJ2-1; D gene: TRBD1; V gene: TRBV5-1; CDR3 DNA: TGCGCCAGCAGCATCGCGACAGGGGGGTACAATGAGCAGTTCTTC; CDR3 protein: CASSIATGGYNEQFF
J gene: TRBJ1-2; D gene: .; V gene: TRBV10-1; CDR3 DNA: TGCGCCAGCAGTGTAGCCGTAGACGCTAACTATGGCTACACCTTC; CDR3 protein: CASSVAVDANYGYTF